This record covers a single TCR beta chain. Ten or more counts support this clonotype. The antigen this receptor binds is unknown. Relative to the germline gene, one junction end is altered; a read error may explain this. The data were obtained in a study of Graves' ophthalmopathy and Graves' hyperthyroidism (dated by TCRdb to between 2018 and 2020). About the study as a whole: Peripheral blood was collected at initial diagnosis, before any treatment. An independent validation cohort comprised fewer than 20 hyperthyroidism patients and about 16 patients who later progressed from hyperthyroidism to ophthalmopathy. To explore V-J signatures that separate ophthalmopathy from hyperthyroidism, a discovery set of approximately 100 patients was enrolled, consisting of about 45 with ophthalmopathy and under 65 with stable hyperthyroidism. TCR beta repertoire signatures were used to distinguish Graves' ophthalmopathy from Graves' hyperthyroidism and to predict progression to ophthalmopathy. After sampling, hyperthyroidism patients received methimazole starting at 30 mg daily, and ophthalmopathy patients received high-dose intravenous methylprednisolone. In more than 5 hyperthyroidism patients, the T-cell repertoire of thyroid tissue was compared with the T-cell repertoire of blood. In total, approximately 130 blood samples were TCR-sequenced: fewer than 50 ophthalmopathy, under 80 hyperthyroidism and roughly 17 hyperthyroidism-to-ophthalmopathy patients. Points the paper makes about the study in general: In validation, the model predicted ophthalmopathy progression with about 71% sensitivity and about 73% specificity; approximately 12 predicted patients were CT-confirmed with GO in a median of roughly 6.8 months. Most expanded thyroid clonotypes with frequency above 0.001 were also detected in blood, suggesting blood repertoires may reflect the thyroid immune response. In cross-validation, the 13-signature model distinguished ophthalmopathy from stable hyperthyroidism with just over 85% sensitivity and almost 83% specificity, and in the test set the corresponding values were roughly 80% and 76%. Sample size was not statistically predetermined, and group allocation was not concealed from the investigators.

For repertoire sequencing, the TCR beta CDR3 regions were amplified from RNA transcripts. The first round of RT-PCR was done with HTBI primers and the Qiagen OneStep RT-PCR kit, and was followed by a second round of multiplex PCR, then size selection and purification. Libraries were sequenced paired-end with 100 bp reads on an Illumina HiSeq2000. In the original analysis: SOAPnuke was used to process the reads, throwing out any read that had adapters, had uncalled bases, had a mean Phred below 15, or lacked an exact constant-primer or identifier match. COPE v1.2.5 was used to merge high-quality paired reads. Each unique nucleotide sequence was defined as a clonotype, and clonotypes were aligned to IMGT TRB V, D and J references with MiTCR v1.1. The analysis was limited to V-J combinations with a frequency above 0.0001, which together covered roughly 99% of repertoires. For each V-J combination, a TCR clonal expansion and chaos score was defined as the ratio of F50 clonal expansion to chaos observed in the TCRdist matrix. Welch's t-statistics and random forest were used to reduce the features to 10 to 15 V-J combinations, which were then used as input to a naive Bayes classifier. The similarity between thyroid and blood repertoires was quantified using the Morisita-Horn index. The public reads were reanalyzed by TCRdb: fastp trimming at Q25, MiXCR alignment, in-frame beta chains only. Duplicate CDR3 protein sequences are folded into a single record with the most common DNA and genes. In this record, the V and J calls reflect TCRdb's handling and not the investigators' own analysis. The table for this sample lists about 660,000 distinct CDR3 sequences; just over 40% of them were counted only once. The top ten clones comprise 2.5% to 3.5% of the sample.

Patients with ophthalmopathy had moderately to severely active disease, with a Clinical Activity Score of 3 or more, a NOSPECS grade of 4 or more, and a disease duration of less than 3 months. Anyone with other autoimmune diseases, uncontrolled infections, pregnancy or lactation was excluded from the study. Clinical symptoms, serum thyroxine, TRAb, thyroid ultrasound and orbital computed tomography were used for diagnosis. Ficoll-Paque density gradient centrifugation was used to isolate PBMCs from under 11 ml of fresh peripheral blood. Trizol reagent was used to extract the total RNA, and its quality was then checked on an Agilent 2100 Bioanalyzer. From the cysteine up to the phenylalanine, the CDR3 has a length of 14 residues. The sequence is cut down to CDR3 DNA, 42 bases in frame from base 1. The germline V gene encodes CDR1 SQVTM and CDR2 ANQGSEA.

The material sequenced was peripheral blood. The TCR was taken from an adult man with Graves' ophthalmopathy. This receptor chain uses TRBV29-1 and TRBJ2-2; the D segment cannot be called with confidence. The nucleotides read TGCAGCGTTGATGTGGGGATCCTCACCCGGGAGCTGTTTTTT. Its product reads: CSVDVGILTRELFF.